This is a list of T cell receptor beta chains from one sample in a study of radiotherapy plus CTLA-4 blockade in lung cancer. The repertoire was sequenced with immunoSEQ multiplex PCR; TCRdb's copy has only in-frame clones and lacks some. The sample holds 95,000 to 150,000 clones, around 90% seen once. Sequenced here: peripheral blood, sampled from a patient treated with radiotherapy plus ipilimumab. These receptors came from a human donor with non-small cell lung cancer that progressed on radiotherapy plus ipilimumab. Each CDR3 is given with its conserved first and last residue. A D gene is named only where the DNA matches it firmly. Clone size is shown for a subset of rows, as once, few, many or a class of expanded clone.

clone_size	v_call	d_call	j_call	cdr3_nt	cdr3_aa
few	TRBV5-6	TRBD1	TRBJ1-2	TGTGCCAGCAGCTTGACAGGGGAAAACTATGGCTACACCTTC	CASSLTGENYGYTF
-	TRBV29-1	-	TRBJ1-1	TGCAGCGTTGGGTGGTCTGGCCACAATCGAATGAACACTGAAGCTTTCTTT	CSVGWSGHNRMNTEAFF
-	TRBV5-1	-	TRBJ2-7	TGCGCCAGCAGCTTACGAGGTGGGAGCTCCTACGAGCAGTACTTC	CASSLRGGSSYEQYF
-	TRBV18	TRBD2	TRBJ2-1	TGTGCCAGCTCACCATTAACTAGCGGATACTCCTACAATGAGCAGTTCTTC	CASSPLTSGYSYNEQFF
-	TRBV7-2	-	TRBJ2-3	TGTGCCAGCAGCTCACAGGCTAGCACAGATACGCAGTATTTT	CASSSQASTDTQYF
-	TRBV7-6	-	TRBJ2-7	TGTGCCAGCAGCTCGGGGACACACTACGAGCAGTACTTC	CASSSGTHYEQYF
-	TRBV4-2	-	TRBJ2-3	TGTGCCAGCAGCCGAGACACAGATACGCAGTATTTT	CASSRDTDTQYF
-	TRBV5-1	-	TRBJ2-5	TGCGCCAGCAGCTTGGAAGTAACCGACCAACAAGAGACCCAGTACTTC	CASSLEVTDQQETQYF
-	TRBV10-2	-	TRBJ2-3	TGCGCCAGCAGGACAACCCCCACAGATACGCAGTATTTT	CASRTTPTDTQYF
-	TRBV6-5	-	TRBJ2-1	TGTGCCAGTCAAGGGCGGGGAGCGGTAGCCAATGAGCAGTTCTTC	CASQGRGAVANEQFF